This T cell receptor beta chain was recorded in a study of CD8+ T cells in alopecia areata. On the study more broadly: In an open-label trial, patients got 5 to 10 mg tofacitinib twice daily.

In this sample, this clone turned up once. As for treatment: oral pan-JAK inhibitor, 5-10 mg twice daily. This CDR3 has 19 amino acids. V shed 0 bases and J 9 bases; nucleotides not matched to a gene: 16. Germline V gene lookup returns CDR1 SGDLS and CDR2 YYNGEE. cDNA serving as the sequencing template came from extracted, reverse transcribed RNA. Sequencing used immunoSEQ multiplex PCR; TCRdb keeps in-frame clones, though not all of them. The sample carries 95,000 to 150,000 clones, about 50% recorded once. The TCR originated in a human donor with alopecia areata. The V and J genes are TRBV9 and TRBJ1-6, with 9 bases identical to TRBD1. Source: CD4+ T cells sorted from blood, taken at week 4, from a patient treated with tofacitinib. The CDR3 coding sequence is TGTGCCAGCAGCGTAGACCCCGGGACAGGGAAACTTTCTGGTTCACCCCTCCACTTT. It codes for CASSVDPGTGKLSGSPLHF.